The 13 T cell receptor beta chains below all came from one sample that was sequenced in a study of blood T cell repertoires in COVID-19. Data came from immunoSEQ multiplex PCR; TCRdb stores just in-frame clones and leaves some out. The table lists about 210,000 clones, 83% of them singletons. The sequenced sample was peripheral blood. The receptors come from a woman aged 40 to 50 with active or convalescent COVID-19.

The rearrangement uses TRBV7-2 and TRBJ2-3; 8 bases agree with TRBD2. Germline V gene data show CDR1 as SGHTA and CDR2 as FQGNSA. This CDR3 spans 18 amino acids. With 5 bases clipped from V and 9 bases from J, the junction kept 22 bases outside the gene matches. For the CDR3, the DNA is TGTGCCAGCAGCGCCTTGGCGGGGCGGGGGGATAAGCAGGGCACGCAGTATTTT. Its protein product is CASSALAGRGDKQGTQYF. Based on the CDR3 plus reference TRBV7-2 and TRBJ2-3, the full variable domain is GAGVSQSPSNKVTEKGKDVELRCDPISGHTALYWYRQSLGQGLEFLIYFQGNSAPDKSGLPSDRFSAERTGGSVSTLTIQRTQQEDSAVYLCASSALAGRGDKQGTQYFGPGTRLTVL.

The count of this clone is one. This chain uses TRBV2 with TRBJ1-2; D remains ambiguous. CDR3 length: 13 amino acids. Trimming cost V 5 bases and J 6 bases, with 13 bases left between them. Germline values: CDR1 SNHLY, CDR2 FYNNEI. CDR3: CASSFDNTHGYTF. The CDR3, as DNA: TGTGCCAGCAGTTTTGACAATACCCATGGCTACACCTTC.

The CDR3 DNA reads TGTGCCACCAGTGGGGGCAGGTACAATGAGCAGTTCTTC. It yields the protein CATSGGRYNEQFF. The rearrangement joins TRBV24-1 to TRBJ2-1, with a weak D call TRBD1 (5 bases). This CDR3 region has 13 residues. Germline V gene data show CDR1 as KGHDR and CDR2 as SFDVKD. Trimming removed 5 bases from V and 4 bases from J, with 8 bases in between.

The rearrangement uses TRBV6-6 and TRBJ1-6; unclear D gene. The CDR3 spans 15 residues. Germline values: CDR1 MNHNY, CDR2 SVGAGI (reference sequence). Deletions cut 5 bases from V and 6 bases from J, with 14 bases between. The CDR3 region has the DNA TGTGCCAGCAGTCGTCTTATGGGGAGTAATTCACCCCTCCACTTT. This encodes CASSRLMGSNSPLHF.

This clone was recorded once. CDR3 region: CASSRDRGQSGNQPQHF. CDR3 coding DNA: TGTGCCAGCAGCCGGGACAGGGGGCAATCGGGCAATCAGCCCCAGCATTTT. This rearrangement joins TRBV7-8 to TRBJ1-5; 12 bases line up with TRBD1. V lost 5 bases and J lost 2; bases outside the gene matches: 7. Germline-derived CDR1 and CDR2 are SGHVS and FQNEAQ. The length of the CDR3 is 17 residues. The entire variable domain, with the rest obtained from reference TRBV7-8 and TRBJ1-5, is as follows: GAGVSQSPRYKVAKRGQDVALRCDPISGHVSLFWYQQALGQGPEFLTYFQNEAQLDKSGLPSDRFFAERPEGSVSTLKIQRTQQEDSAVYLCASSRDRGQSGNQPQHFGDGTRLSIL.

This clone was seen just once. This sequence joins TRBV6-5 and TRBJ1-2; tentatively, D is TRBD1 (5 bases). V was trimmed by 0 bases and J by 8 bases, leaving 19 bases between them. Germline V gene data show CDR1 as MNHEY and CDR2 as SVGAGI. The CDR3 runs to 16 residues. CDR3 nucleotide sequence: TGTGCCAGCAGTTACTCGGGGGGGACCCCACAAGGGGGCTACACCTTC. Protein: CASSYSGGTPQGGYTF.

This chain connects TRBV12-3 or TRBV12-4 to TRBJ1-1; TRBD1 matches at 7 bases. This CDR3 comprises 11 residues. V lost 6 bases and J lost 8; bases outside the gene matches: 3. CDR3 amino acids: CASRGTAEAFF. In DNA form, the CDR3 reads TGTGCCAGCAGGGGGACAGCCGAAGCTTTCTTT.

The chain combines TRBV20-1 with TRBJ1-3; D is undetermined. The CDR3 sequence is 11 residues long. Trimming shortened V by 6 bases and J by 7 bases, and 10 bases separated the two germline ends. CDR1 and CDR2 from the germline V gene are DFQATT and SNEGSKA (reference sequence). The CDR3 reads CSAILRNTIYF. The CDR3 nucleotides read TGCAGTGCGATACTCCGGAACACCATATATTTT.

The chain uses TRBV19 and TRBJ2-2; possibly TRBD2 for D (5 bases). Germline CDR1 LNHDA, CDR2 SQIVND (reference sequence). The CDR3 covers 14 residues. V was shortened by 5 bases and J by 5 bases, with 12 bases between the two germline ends. The CDR3, as DNA: TGTGCCAGTAGTCGGGGTTCTGCGACCGGGGAGCTGTTTTTT. Protein: CASSRGSATGELFF.

Here the CDR3 DNA reads TGTGCCAGCAGCCCGAGGGGGAGGGTCCCAGAGGGCCTGAACTATGGCTACACCTTC. Amino acids: CASSPRGRVPEGLNYGYTF. The chain links TRBV9 to TRBJ1-2; D perhaps matches TRBD1 (6 bases). With 4 bases removed from V and 2 bases from J, the gap between germline ends came to 27 bases. Germline-derived CDR1 and CDR2 are SGDLS and YYNGEE. This CDR3 contains 19 residues.

This clone occurred once. The rearrangement links TRBV19 to TRBJ1-4, with D possibly matching TRBD1 (5 bases). This CDR3 region has 15 residues. Germline CDR1 is LNHDA and CDR2 is SQIVND (reference sequence). The V end was cut by 3 bases, the J end by 4 bases, with 12 bases between. The CDR3 DNA reads as TGTGCCAGTAGTATCGATCGACAGATTAATGAAAAACTGTTTTTT. Its translation: CASSIDRQINEKLFF.

This clone was observed a single time. This rearrangement joins TRBV5-1 to TRBJ2-5; the D gene is possibly TRBD2 (7 bases). V lost 3 bases, J lost 2 bases, and 17 bases lay in between. Germline CDR1 SGHRS, CDR2 YFSETQ. This CDR3 contains 16 residues. CDR3 protein: CASSWGGQANQETQYF. CDR3 sequence (DNA): TGCGCCAGCAGCTGGGGGGGACAAGCAAATCAAGAGACCCAGTACTTC.

The chain recombines TRBV28 with TRBJ1-1; a possible D gene is TRBD1 (6 bases). This CDR3 region has 14 residues. Looked up from germline, CDR1 is MDHEN and CDR2 is SYDVKM. V was cut by 5 bases and J by 5 bases, with 15 bases left in between. The CDR3 bases are TGTGCCAGCAGTGCCTCCGTAGGGACAACTGAAGCTTTCTTT. Its translation: CASSASVGTTEAFF.